The next 8 T cell receptor beta chains were all read from a single sample in a study of blood T cell repertoires in COVID-19. The repertoire was sequenced with immunoSEQ multiplex PCR; TCRdb's copy has only in-frame clones and lacks some. This table holds roughly 250,000 clones, under 85% found once. The material sequenced was peripheral blood. The receptors were sampled from a human donor with COVID-19, enrolled during active disease. The donor label of this sample is uncertain.

Notes on this clone: The same CDR3 can be traced to other DNA sequences in this sample. The chain carries TRBV7-2 and TRBJ2-5, with a possible D match to TRBD1 (6 bases). The CDR3 totals 13 residues. The germline gives CDR1 SGHTA, CDR2 FQGNSA. The ends were cut back, 5 bases at V and 2 bases at J, with 9 bases in the middle. The CDR3 loop is CASSRGQQETQYF. CDR3 in DNA: TGTGCCAGCAGCCGTGGACAGCAAGAGACCCAGTACTTC.

The chain uses TRBV19 and TRBJ1-2; a possible D gene is TRBD1 (5 bases). The CDR3 has 14 amino acids. Deletions cut 3 bases from V and 4 bases from J, with 12 bases between. CDR1 LNHDA and CDR2 SQIVND come from the germline V gene (reference sequence). CDR3 sequence: CASSIPGLSYGYTF. The CDR3 DNA sequence: TGTGCCAGTAGTATCCCGGGACTCAGCTATGGCTACACCTTC.

The chain combines TRBV29-1 with TRBJ1-2; no definite D call. The length of the CDR3 is 13 residues. The germline V and J ends were trimmed by 0 bases and 6 bases, with 11 bases remaining between them. Germline CDR1 and CDR2: SQVTM and ANQGSEA. The CDR3 is CSVEDLAPNGYTF. CDR3 DNA: TGCAGCGTTGAAGATCTGGCTCCAAATGGCTACACCTTC.

The genes are TRBV15 and TRBJ2-3; unclear D gene. V was shortened by 0 bases and J by 7 bases, with 8 bases between the two germline ends. Germline V gives CDR1 LNHNV, CDR2 YYDKDF (reference sequence). The CDR3 runs 13 residues. The CDR3 reads CATSRERSNTQYF. The CDR3 nucleotides read TGTGCCACCAGCAGAGAGCGGTCGAATACGCAGTATTTT.

This chain links TRBV5-5 with TRBJ1-4; D is possibly TRBD1 (6 bases). The CDR3 is 15 residues long. The V gene's germline CDR1 is SGHKS and CDR2 YYEKEE (reference sequence). V was pared by 4 bases and J by 5 bases, with 15 bases between. This CDR3 is CASSAAGESNEKLFF. For the CDR3, the DNA is TGTGCCAGCAGCGCCGCAGGGGAAAGCAATGAAAAACTGTTTTTT.

The V call is TRBV28, the J call TRBJ1-5, with D uncertain. Trimming shortened V by 1 base and J by 2 bases, and 6 bases separated the two germline ends. CDR1 MDHEN and CDR2 SYDVKM come from the germline V gene. CDR3 length: 14 amino acids. CDR3 bases: TGTGCCAGCAGTTTATTTCAGGGCAATCAGCCCCAGCATTTT. Translation: CASSLFQGNQPQHF.

This chain links TRBV19 with TRBJ2-5; D ambiguous. This CDR3 has 13 amino acids. Germline CDR1 and CDR2: LNHDA and SQIVND (reference sequence). The V and J ends lost 2 bases and 2 bases respectively, with 6 bases between them. The CDR3 DNA follows: TGTGCCAGTAGTATAAGCCATCAAGAGACCCAGTACTTC. This encodes CASSISHQETQYF.

The chain links TRBV19 to TRBJ2-2; 7 bases are shared with TRBD2. Losses at the gene ends were 5 bases for V and 7 bases for J; bases not matched to a gene: 4. Germline CDR1 LNHDA, CDR2 SQIVND (reference sequence). The CDR3 runs 13 residues. The CDR3 DNA follows: TGTGCCAGTAGTGAGGTAGCGGGCGGGGAGCTGTTTTTT. Amino acid sequence: CASSEVAGGELFF. The complete variable domain, with remaining parts taken from reference TRBV19 and TRBJ2-2, reads DGGITQSPKYLFRKEGQNVTLSCEQNLNHDAMYWYRQDPGQGLRLIYYSQIVNDFQKGDIAEGYSVSREKKESFPLTVTSAQKNPTAFYLCASSEVAGGELFFGEGSRLTVL.